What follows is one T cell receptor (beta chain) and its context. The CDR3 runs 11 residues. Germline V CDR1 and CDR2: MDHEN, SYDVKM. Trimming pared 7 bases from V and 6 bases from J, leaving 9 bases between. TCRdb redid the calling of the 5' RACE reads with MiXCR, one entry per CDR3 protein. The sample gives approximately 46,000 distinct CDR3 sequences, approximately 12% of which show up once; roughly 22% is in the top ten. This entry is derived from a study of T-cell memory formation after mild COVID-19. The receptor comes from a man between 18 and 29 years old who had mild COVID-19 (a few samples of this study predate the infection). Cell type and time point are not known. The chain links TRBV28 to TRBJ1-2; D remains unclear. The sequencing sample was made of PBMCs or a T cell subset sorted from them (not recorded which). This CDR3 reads CASIGLDGYTF. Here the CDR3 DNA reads TGTGCCAGCATCGGGCTGGATGGCTACACCTTC.